The 23 T cell receptor beta chains below all came from one sample that was sequenced in a study of T cell responses to AZD1222 COVID-19 vaccine. The assay was immunoSEQ multiplex PCR, and TCRdb's table has in-frame clones only and misses some. The sample carries about 140,000 clones, over 85% recorded once. Here the sequenced sample was peripheral blood, taken on day 0 of AZD1222 vaccination. All receptors come from an adult in good health.

CDR3 sequence (DNA): TGTGCCATCAGCCCCCGTGGGGCCCCCACAGATACGCAGTATTTT. It is translated as CAISPRGAPTDTQYF. V is TRBV10-3 and J is TRBJ2-3, with a weak D call TRBD1 (5 bases). V gave up 6 bases and J gave up 2 bases, with 15 bases separating them. The CDR3 length is 15 residues. Germline assignment: CDR1 ENHRY and CDR2 SYGVKD.

V gene TRBV6-1 combines with J gene TRBJ1-5, with D perhaps TRBD1 (5 bases). The CDR3 sequence is 16 residues long. CDR1 is MNHNS and CDR2 is SASEGT in the germline V gene. Between the trimmed V and J ends, which lost 2 bases and 0 bases, there was a span of 11 bases. The CDR3 spells CASSERSRDSNQPQHF. The CDR3 DNA reads as TGTGCCAGCAGTGAACGATCCAGGGATAGCAATCAGCCCCAGCATTTT.

This clone was seen once. The V gene is TRBV11-2, the J gene TRBJ2-1; 8 nucleotides line up with TRBD1. CDR3 length equals 15 residues. V trimming: 3 bases; J trimming: 8 bases; junction bases outside the gene matches: 9. CDR1 and CDR2 from the germline V gene are SGHAT and FQNNGV. The CDR3 sequence is CASSFGQGSFYEQFF. The CDR3 nucleotides are TGTGCCAGCAGCTTTGGACAGGGATCTTTCTATGAGCAGTTCTTC.

The chain is built from TRBV6-1 and TRBJ1-5; weak D call: TRBD1 (6 bases). The germline V and J ends were trimmed by 4 bases and 0 bases, with 13 bases remaining between them. The CDR3 is made up of 16 amino acids. CDR1 is MNHNS, CDR2 SASEGT, per germline. The CDR3 nucleotides read TGTGCCAGCAGTGCCCGACAGGTCTATAGCAATCAGCCCCAGCATTTT. Translating it yields CASSARQVYSNQPQHF.

This chain connects TRBV7-9 to TRBJ2-3; 7 nucleotides agree with TRBD1. Germline CDR1 SEHNR, CDR2 FQNEAQ (reference sequence). The CDR3 extends over 15 amino acids. Trimming removed 1 base from V and 0 bases from J; junction bases left unmatched: 1. The CDR3 sequence is CASSLETGSTDTQYF. The CDR3 DNA reads TGTGCCAGCAGCTTAGAGACAGGGAGCACAGATACGCAGTATTTT.

The V call is TRBV6-1, the J call TRBJ2-7; maybe TRBD2 (6 bases). Germline CDR1 and CDR2: MNHNS and SASEGT. Trimming took off 3 bases at V and 3 bases at J, with 15 bases between the two ends. CDR3 length: 15 amino acids. CDR3 in amino acids: CASSDRLETNYEQYF. For the CDR3, the DNA is TGTGCCAGCAGTGACCGACTAGAGACGAACTACGAGCAGTACTTC.

The V gene is TRBV24-1, the J gene TRBJ1-2, with 8 bases matching TRBD1. Germline loops: CDR1 KGHDR, CDR2 SFDVKD. With 5 bases clipped from V and 3 bases from J, the junction kept 7 bases outside the gene matches. CDR3 size: 15 residues. The CDR3 coding sequence is TGTGCCACCAGTGCTTCACAGGGGGTGGACTATGGCTACACCTTC. Protein product: CATSASQGVDYGYTF.

This clone was seen once. In DNA form, the CDR3 reads TGTGCCAGCAGCCAAGCGTTGTACGAGCAGTACTTC. Its translation is CASSQALYEQYF. The chain joins TRBV3-1 (or the pseudogene TRBV3-2) to TRBJ2-7; D call uncertain. Deletions cut 1 base from V and 4 bases from J, with 5 bases between. CDR3 length: 12 residues. The germline CDR1 and CDR2 sequences are LGHDT and YNNKEL (reference sequence).

The rearrangement links TRBV21-1 to TRBJ1-5. TRBV21-1 counts as a pseudogene. The CDR3 covers 16 residues. The CDR3 sequence: CASSPPRGQGNQPQHF. DNA of the CDR3: TGTGCCAGCAGCCCCCCGCGAGGCCAGGGCAATCAGCCCCAGCATTTT.

The chain couples TRBV28 to TRBJ2-2; D might be TRBD1 (5 bases). Trimming left V 6 bases short and J 0 bases short, with 8 bases between. This CDR3 region has 14 residues. Germline CDR1 is MDHEN and CDR2 is SYDVKM. The CDR3 region has the DNA TGTGCCAGCAGGCGACAGCCGAACACCGGGGAGCTGTTTTTT. Encoded protein: CASRRQPNTGELFF. The variable domain in full, completed from reference TRBV28 and TRBJ2-2, reads DVKVTQSSRYLVKRTGEKVFLECVQDMDHENMFWYRQDPGLGLRLIYFSYDVKMKEKGDIPEGYSVSREKKERFSLILESASTNQTSMYLCASRRQPNTGELFFGEGSRLTVL.

This sequence joins TRBV19 and TRBJ1-6, with 9 positions matching TRBD1. The CDR3 spans 16 residues. With V trimmed by 3 bases and J by 5 bases, 5 bases remained unmatched. In germline, CDR1 is LNHDA, CDR2 SQIVND (reference sequence). CDR3 loop: CASSMTGDRDNSPLHF. The CDR3 DNA follows: TGTGCCAGTAGTATGACCGGGGACAGGGATAATTCACCCCTCCACTTT.

The chain joins TRBV20-1 to TRBJ1-1; D is perhaps TRBD1 (5 bases). The V end lost 1 base, the J end lost 6 bases, and 6 bases lay between the germline ends. This CDR3 is built from 11 residues. Germline CDR1 is DFQATT and CDR2 is SNEGSKA (reference sequence). CDR3 protein: CSARGQPEAFF. The CDR3 DNA reads TGCAGTGCTAGAGGACAGCCTGAAGCTTTCTTT.

Here the CDR3 reads CASSLGGLSAEQYF. In DNA form, the CDR3 reads TGTGCCAGCAGCTTAGGAGGGCTCTCCGCCGAGCAGTACTTC. The J gene is TRBJ2-7, the V gene TRBV11-3; maybe TRBD2 (5 bases). Trimming stripped 1 base from V and 6 bases from J, with 13 bases between. Germline V gene data show CDR1 as SGHNT and CDR2 as YENEEA. The CDR3 contains 14 residues.

The table lists this clone with a count of one. The CDR3 region is CASSYSFGQSSYEQYF. CDR3 DNA: TGTGCCAGCAGTTACTCGTTTGGTCAGAGTTCCTACGAGCAGTACTTC. The gene calls are TRBV6-5 and TRBJ2-7; no firm D call. V dropped 0 bases and J dropped 1 base, with 13 bases sitting between them. The germline V gene encodes CDR1 MNHEY and CDR2 SVGAGI. The CDR3 has 16 amino acids.

This rearrangement joins TRBV5-1 to TRBJ1-1; D gene uncertain. Deletions cut 4 bases from V and 4 bases from J, with 14 bases between. The CDR3 totals 14 residues. Germline loops: CDR1 SGHRS, CDR2 YFSETQ. In DNA form, the CDR3 reads TGCGCCAGCAGCCCCAATTCTGGGTTCACTGAAGCTTTCTTT. Amino acids: CASSPNSGFTEAFF.

The chain's CDR3 is CASSFNLSPGQTYEQYF. In nucleotides, the CDR3 is TGTGCCAGCAGTTTTAATTTAAGCCCGGGACAAACCTACGAGCAGTACTTC. V is TRBV28 and J is TRBJ2-7; a weak D match, TRBD1 (6 bases). Germline loops: CDR1 MDHEN, CDR2 SYDVKM. The CDR3 has 17 residues. V was pared by 3 bases and J by 2 bases, with 20 bases between.

The chain carries TRBV5-4 and TRBJ2-3; possible D gene TRBD1, 6 bases. The V end lost 1 base, the J end lost 2 bases, and 11 bases lay between the germline ends. Germline CDR1 and CDR2: SGHNT and YYREEE (reference sequence). This CDR3 has 15 amino acids. This CDR3 is CASSLSGGHTDTQYF. In DNA, the CDR3 is TGTGCCAGCAGCTTGAGTGGGGGCCACACAGATACGCAGTATTTT.

The V call is TRBV7-9, the J call TRBJ1-3; no firm D call. Looked up from germline, CDR1 is SEHNR and CDR2 is FQNEAQ (reference sequence). The V gene lost 1 base and the J gene lost 2 bases, with 15 bases spanning the gap. The CDR3 runs 17 residues. The CDR3 nucleotides are TGTGCCAGCAGCTTAGTTGGGGTAGGATGGACTGGAAACACCATATATTTT. Amino acid sequence: CASSLVGVGWTGNTIYF.

The gene calls are TRBV24-1 and TRBJ1-5; TRBD1 is a possible D gene (5 bases). This CDR3 has 13 residues. The ends were cut back, 5 bases at V and 11 bases at J, with 15 bases in the middle. Germline V CDR1 and CDR2: KGHDR, SFDVKD. CDR3 in DNA: TGTGCCACCAGTGGACAACAGGATAGGGCCCAGCATTTT. Translated: CATSGQQDRAQHF.

About this clone: Because the CDR3's place on the DNA is in doubt, the DNA is left out and the CDR3 is given as listed by TCRdb. The genes are TRBV27 and TRBJ1-2; no check of the table's D call, TRBD1, against the DNA was made. Ends included, the CDR3 has 14 residues. The germline V gene has CDR1 MNHEY and CDR2 SMNVEV (reference sequence). The chain's CDR3 is CASSFFGTGAGSTF.

The chain couples TRBV7-2 to TRBJ2-3; D gene uncertain. The germline V gene encodes CDR1 SGHTA and CDR2 FQGNSA. The CDR3 contains 15 residues. The V gene lost 5 bases and the J gene lost 0 bases, with 12 bases spanning the gap. The CDR3 DNA reads as TGTGCCAGCAGCCCCCGGAGAGTGAGCACAGATACGCAGTATTTT. Its protein product is CASSPRRVSTDTQYF.

The rearrangement links TRBV9 to TRBJ2-1, with 14 bases lining up with TRBD2. Germline CDR1 and CDR2: SGDLS and YYNGEE. The CDR3 totals 16 residues. J lost 8 bases, V lost 0 bases, and 4 bases had no gene match. This chain's CDR3 is CASSVAPTSGRDEQFF. CDR3 bases: TGTGCCAGCAGCGTAGCTCCGACTAGCGGGAGGGATGAGCAGTTCTTC.

The chain recombines TRBV18 with TRBJ1-3, with a possible D match to TRBD1 (5 bases). The ends were cut back, 4 bases at V and 0 bases at J, with 22 bases in the middle. The germline gives CDR1 KGHSH, CDR2 LQKENI. CDR3 length equals 19 residues. The DNA of the CDR3 is TGTGCCAGCTCACTCCTTACGTGGGGGACCTGGGACTCTGGAAACACCATATATTTT. It is translated as CASSLLTWGTWDSGNTIYF.